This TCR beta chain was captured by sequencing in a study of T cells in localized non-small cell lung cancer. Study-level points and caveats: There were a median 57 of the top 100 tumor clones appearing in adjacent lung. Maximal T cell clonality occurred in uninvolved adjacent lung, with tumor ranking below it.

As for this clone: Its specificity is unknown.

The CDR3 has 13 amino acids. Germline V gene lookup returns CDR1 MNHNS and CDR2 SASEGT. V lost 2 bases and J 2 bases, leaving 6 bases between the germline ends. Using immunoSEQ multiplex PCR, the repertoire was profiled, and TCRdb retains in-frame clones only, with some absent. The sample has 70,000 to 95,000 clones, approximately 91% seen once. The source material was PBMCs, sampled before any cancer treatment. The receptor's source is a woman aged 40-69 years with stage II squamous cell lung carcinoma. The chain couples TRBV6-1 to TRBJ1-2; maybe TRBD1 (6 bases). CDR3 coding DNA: TGTGCCAGCAGTGAACAGGGGAACTATGGCTACACCTTC. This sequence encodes CASSEQGNYGYTF.